This T cell receptor (beta chain) was retrieved from a study of blood T cell repertoires in COVID-19. Study-wide context: Collection of acute and convalescent COVID-19 samples took place in the United States, Italy and Spain.

Enrolled through a virtual design, the participants were between 18 and 89 years of age and came from fewer than 30 US areas. For recovered donors of Cohort 3, there were two negative PCRs, clearance, or symptom resolution. The CDR3 loop spans 17 amino acids. Germline V gene sequence: CDR1 MGHRA, CDR2 YSYEKL. V was clipped by 1 base and J by 2 bases, with 17 bases between them. The method was immunoSEQ multiplex PCR; TCRdb's version includes in-frame clones alone and lacks a portion of them. The sample records more than 450,000 clones, about 85% being singletons. What was sequenced was PBMCs or T cells enriched from blood (not recorded which). The chain combines TRBV4-1 with TRBJ1-1; weak D call: TRBD1 (5 bases). This clonotype was sampled from a woman aged 18-29 years who had recovered from COVID-19. This CDR3 reads CASSQVMTDIENTEAFF. CDR3 bases: TGCGCCAGCAGCCAAGTGATGACAGACATCGAAAACACTGAAGCTTTCTTT.